The following is a T cell receptor (beta chain) sequence with its context. It has no known antigen specificity. One base away there is no much larger clone; base qualities are not given. The library was obtained by the immunoSEQ multiplex PCR assay. To provide template for TCR sequencing, every sample had RNA extracted and reverse transcribed into cDNA. First-strand cDNA was synthesized with SuperScript III using a 2:1 mix of oligo-dT and random hexamers. A synthetic immune receptor repertoire was used to gauge amplification bias, and whatever bias remained was removed computationally. Regarding the original processing steps: Raw reads were preprocessed for error removal, and CDR3 was defined according to IMGT conventions as running from the conserved cysteine to phenylalanine. To get clonality, Shannon entropy was normalized by log2 of the number of productive unique TCRs and the result was subtracted from 1. Whether scalp clones were CD4 or CD8 was inferred by matching scalp TCRbeta sequences against CD4 and CD8 repertoires sorted from blood. As stored in TCRdb, this immuneACCESS dataset retains in-frame rearrangements with V and J assigned. A fraction of the clones does not appear; measured against another copy, unresolved V genes explain less than half of the discrepancy, and the remainder lacks a known reason. V and J calls and clone size are as listed in that table; D and trimming were resolved from the DNA. A total of roughly 150,000 clones appear in this sample, 55% of them only once. The ten most abundant clones make up about 4.4% of the sample.

This sample was included in a study of CD8+ T cells in alopecia areata (dated by TCRdb to the late 2010s). The study in broad terms: In both human patients and the C3H/HeJ mouse model, the study applied high-throughput TCRbeta sequencing to look at T cell clonal expansion in alopecia areata. On the human side, TCRbeta sequencing was run on scalp tissue and on sorted CD4+ and CD8+ peripheral blood T cells from healthy controls and from alopecia areata patients with either patchy or totalis/universalis disease. immunoSEQ multiplex PCR using 35 Vbeta forward primers and 13 Jbeta reverse primers was used to amplify TCRbeta CDR3 regions. Clonality in the scalp was compared among normal scalp (n=4), patchy alopecia areata scalp (n=8), and alopecia totalis/universalis scalp (n=8). RNA was obtained with the PAXgene miRNA kit for fixed scalp, the miRNeasy kit for PBMCs, and the RNeasy kit for mouse skin.

V loses 0 bases, J loses 11 bases, and the germline ends lie 10 bases apart. CDR1 SGHDN and CDR2 FVKESK are derived from the germline V gene. The CDR3 numbers 12 residues from cysteine through phenylalanine. CDR3 DNA only is kept here, 36 bases in frame from base 1. PBMCs were isolated by density centrifugation and stained for CD3, CD4 and CD8, after which CD4+ and CD8+ T cells were sorted on a FACSAria. Scalp biopsies and blood samples were provided by unaffected controls. The paper as a whole reports these results and caveats: Unlike mouse skin, which is dominated by gammadelta T cells, normal human skin has resident alphabeta T cells that are also sequenced, and this complicates analysis of the scalp TCR repertoire. Shared TCR sequences between patients were less evident than in mice, which may be partly attributable to HLA diversity in the patient population. Lesional scalp, especially in alopecia totalis/universalis, showed higher clonality and more expanded CD8+ clones than normal scalp, suggesting antigenic drive.

The sequenced material came from CD4+ T cells sorted from blood. This TCR derives from a human donor in good health. The sequence is built from TRBV14 and TRBJ1-1; the D gene is perhaps TRBD1, from 5 matching bases. The nucleotide sequence reads TGTGCCAGCAGCCAAGACAGGTGGGGCGCTTTCTTT. The translation is CASSQDRWGAFF.